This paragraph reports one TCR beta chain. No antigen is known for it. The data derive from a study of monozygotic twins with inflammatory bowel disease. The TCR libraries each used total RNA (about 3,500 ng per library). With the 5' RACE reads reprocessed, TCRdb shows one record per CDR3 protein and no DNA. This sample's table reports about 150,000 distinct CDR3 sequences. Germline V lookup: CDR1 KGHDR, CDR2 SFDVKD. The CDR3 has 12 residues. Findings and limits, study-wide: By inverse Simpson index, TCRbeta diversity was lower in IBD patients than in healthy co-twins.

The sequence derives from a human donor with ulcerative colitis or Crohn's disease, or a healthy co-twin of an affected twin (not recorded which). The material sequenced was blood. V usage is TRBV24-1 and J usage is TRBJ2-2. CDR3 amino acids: CATSKNTGELFF.